This T cell receptor (beta chain) was obtained from a study of T cell repertoires in cytomegalovirus infection. The V end lost 6 bases, the J end lost 6 bases, and 17 bases lay between the germline ends. The CDR3 consists of 14 residues. Per the germline V gene, CDR1 is SGHAT and CDR2 is FQDESV (reference sequence). This clonotype was recorded many times. Using its own MiXCR run on the reads, TCRdb lists one record per CDR3 protein. Counted here are around 440,000 distinct CDR3 sequences, approximately 11% occurring once; the ten biggest clones make up roughly a tenth. Sequenced sample: PBMCs. The chain uses TRBV11-1 and TRBJ1-1, with D possibly matching TRBD1 (5 bases). The receptor's source is a human donor in good health (CMV status not recorded). Some clones in this sample may be carry-over from other donors' samples. CDR3 region: CASSSWQGTSEAFF. Here the CDR3 DNA reads TGTGCCAGCAGTTCATGGCAGGGTACCTCTGAAGCTTTCTTT.